The 8 T cell receptor beta chains reported below all come from one sample, sequenced in a study of low-dose radiotherapy and immunotherapy resistance in tumors. Noted time point: after trial treatment. Specified treatment: LDRT plus nivolumab, ipilimumab, low-dose cyclophosphamide and aspirin (RACIN trial). Primers targeting TRAV and TRBV primed first-strand cDNA, covering alpha and beta chains. Both a constant-region primer and a V-primer adapter served to amplify TCRs across 15 to 25 PCR cycles. Via MiXCR, TCRdb re-called the reads, giving one row per CDR3 protein. The sample includes some 100,000 distinct CDR3 sequences, less than 25% of them seen just once. Sequences were derived from PBMCs, sampled after low-dose radiotherapy plus immunotherapy. Every receptor here comes from a female donor with ovarian cancer.

This clonotype was recorded many times. The V gene is TRBV29-1, the J gene TRBJ2-5, with D possibly being TRBD1 or TRBD2 (5 bases each). V was cut by 6 bases and J by 1 base, with 15 bases left in between. The CDR3 is 14 amino acids. Germline values: CDR1 SQVTM, CDR2 ANQGSEA. CDR3 DNA sequence: TGCAGCGTACTTCCGGGACCAACCCAAGAGACCCAGTACTTC. This translates into CSVLPGPTQETQYF. Full variable domain (missing parts from reference TRBV29-1 and TRBJ2-5): SAVISQKPSRDICQRGTSLTIQCQVDSQVTMMFWYRQQPGQSLTLIATANQGSEATYESGFVIDKFPISRPNLTFSTLTVSNMSPEDSSIYLCSVLPGPTQETQYFGPGTRLLVL.

This clonotype was counted ten times or more. This chain uses TRBV25-1 with TRBJ2-1; 9 bases line up with TRBD1. CDR1 and CDR2 (germline): MGHDK, SYGVNS. The CDR3 contains 15 residues. The trim removed 2 bases at V and 5 bases at J, leaving 4 bases unmatched. The CDR3 coding sequence is TGTGCCAGCAGTGAAGGGGACAGGGACCACAATGAGCAGTTCTTC. Protein product: CASSEGDRDHNEQFF.

This clonotype was picked up many times. The chain carries TRBV19 and TRBJ1-5; a weak D match, TRBD1 (5 bases). V was clipped by 5 bases and J by 1 base, with 9 bases between them. This CDR3 comprises 14 residues. Germline V gives CDR1 LNHDA, CDR2 SQIVND (reference sequence). The CDR3 spells CASSGGDSNQPQHF. Written as DNA, the CDR3 is TGTGCCAGTAGTGGAGGGGACAGCAATCAGCCCCAGCATTTT.

This chain links TRBV10-3 with TRBJ1-2; perhaps TRBD1 as D (5 bases). This CDR3 has 14 amino acids. CDR1 and CDR2 (germline): ENHRY, SYGVKD. Trimming took off 2 bases at V and 3 bases at J, with 10 bases between the two ends. In DNA, the CDR3 is TGTGCCATCAGTGAGGGACAATGGGACTATGGCTACACCTTC. This gives the protein CAISEGQWDYGYTF.

This clonotype was observed many times. This sequence joins TRBV3-1 and TRBJ1-3; TRBD1 aligns across 7 bases. CDR3 length: 13 residues. J gave up 4 bases and V 3 bases, and 0 bases lay outside the gene matches. Germline V gene lookup returns CDR1 LGHDT and CDR2 YNNKEL (reference sequence). The CDR3 loop is CASSQDRGNTIYF. DNA of the CDR3: TGTGCCAGCAGCCAGGACAGGGGAAACACCATATATTTT. The whole variable domain, filled in from reference TRBV3-1 and TRBJ1-3, reads DTAVSQTPKYLVTQMGNDKSIKCEQNLGHDTMYWYKQDSKKFLKIMFSYNNKELIINETVPNRFSPKSPDKAHLNLHINSLELGDSAVYFCASSQDRGNTIYFGEGSWLTVV.

The sample holds many counts of this clonotype. The chain couples TRBV6-2 or TRBV6-3 to TRBJ2-7; TRBD1 agrees at 8 bases. CDR1 and CDR2 from the germline V gene are MNHEY and SVGEGT. The CDR3 contains 15 residues. After removal of 5 bases from V and 1 base from J, the junction contained 7 bases not matched to a gene. The CDR3 region has the DNA TGTGCCAGCAGTGACAGGGGTAGAGCATCCTACGAGCAGTACTTC. Translated: CASSDRGRASYEQYF.

Regarding this clonotype: One base separates it from a far larger clone, so it is likely a read error. The CDR3 does not close with the conserved phenylalanine or tryptophan, likely indicating a read error. The rearrangement links TRBV13 to TRBJ1-2; 9 bases align to TRBD1. V shed 5 bases, J shed 6 bases, and the junction held 10 bases outside the gene matches. The germline gives CDR1 PRHDT, CDR2 FYEKMQ (reference sequence). The CDR3 is made up of 15 amino acids. CDR3 DNA sequence: TGTGCCAGCAGCCTCCCGGGGACAGGGACCCATGGCTACACCATC. Translation gives CASSLPGTGTHGYTI.

This clonotype was recorded at least ten times. The DNA of the CDR3 is TGTGCCAGCAGAGGTCTAAGGGGAACGCAGTTCTTC. It translates to CASRGLRGTQFF. V usage is TRBV12-3 or TRBV12-4 and J usage is TRBJ2-1; maybe TRBD1 (5 bases). The V and J ends lost 6 bases and 12 bases respectively, with 15 bases between them. The CDR3 is 12 residues long.